This T cell receptor beta chain was profiled in a study of vaccination and CD4 T cells after COVID-19. As for treatment: approximately nine-day PBMC culture with coronavirus spike peptide pools or control peptides (ViraFEST assay). Fresh replacement IL-2 medium substituted for half the medium on days 3 and 7. This clonotype was observed a handful of times. The antigen is unknown. The CDR3 is 14 amino acids. CDR1 MNHEY and CDR2 SMNVEV come from the germline V gene (reference sequence). V lost 2 bases, J lost 1 base, and 7 bases lay in between. Once obtained from cultured CD4+ T cells, the DNA was sequenced using the Oncomine TCR Beta short-read assay. From the PCR reads, TCRdb called clonotypes with MiXCR, one entry per CDR3 protein. The sample includes about 10,000 distinct CDR3 sequences, about 28% of them seen just once.

This chain joins TRBV27 and TRBJ2-3; D unresolved. This clonotype originated in a human donor who had recovered from COVID-19. The sample here was CD4+ T cells from blood, cultured in vitro, taken after SARS-CoV-2 vaccination. CDR3 region: CASSLGQGTDTQYF. CDR3 nucleotide sequence: TGTGCCAGCAGTTTAGGCCAAGGCACAGATACGCAGTATTTT.